These 17 T cell receptor beta chains were all obtained from the same sample, sequenced in a study of Graves' ophthalmopathy and Graves' hyperthyroidism. The TCR beta CDR3 regions underwent amplification from RNA transcripts. First-round RT-PCR relied on HTBI primers, and a second-round multiplex PCR came next. TCRdb redid the calling of the multiplex PCR reads with MiXCR, one entry per CDR3 protein. The sample contains about 240,000 distinct CDR3 sequences, 45% of which appear only once. Sequences were obtained from peripheral blood. These receptors came from an adult man with Graves' ophthalmopathy.

The CDR3 here is CASSSDGSNQPQHF. The CDR3, as DNA: TGTGCCAGCAGCTCTGACGGTAGCAATCAGCCCCAGCATTTT. This sequence joins TRBV12-3 or TRBV12-4 and TRBJ1-5; no clear D gene. The CDR3 has 14 amino acids. The V end was cut by 6 bases, the J end by 0 bases, with 9 bases between.

The V and J genes are TRBV10-3 and TRBJ2-5; D ambiguous. The CDR3 runs 12 residues. The V end was cut by 5 bases, the J end by 5 bases, with 9 bases between. From germline, CDR1 is ENHRY and CDR2 SYGVKD. In nucleotides, the CDR3 is TGTGCCATCAGTTTAGGAAACGAGACCCAGTACTTC. Amino acids: CAISLGNETQYF.

In its sample, this clonotype was seen a few times. The V gene is TRBV7-3, the J gene TRBJ2-2, with D unresolved. The V gene lost 2 bases and the J gene lost 7 bases, with 8 bases spanning the gap. The CDR3 is 13 residues long. CDR1 SGHTA and CDR2 FQGTGA come from the germline V gene. CDR3 in DNA: TGTGCCAGCAGCTTACAGCCTGGCGGGGAGCTGTTTTTT. The encoded protein is CASSLQPGGELFF.

This rearrangement joins TRBV12-3 or TRBV12-4 to TRBJ2-5; 10 bases match TRBD2. V shed 7 bases, J shed 5 bases, and the junction held 7 bases outside the gene matches. The CDR3 is made up of 14 amino acids. The CDR3 bases are TGTGCCAGCACTCAAGCGGGAGGGTGGGAGACCCAGTACTTC. It specifies CASTQAGGWETQYF.

This clonotype turned up a few times. The gene calls are TRBV6-6 and TRBJ2-7; 7 bases line up with TRBD1. J gave up 1 base and V 2 bases, and 8 bases lay outside the gene matches. Germline CDR1 is MNHNY and CDR2 is SVGAGI (reference sequence). The CDR3 sequence is 16 residues long. The CDR3 sequence: CASSYRSMGQSYEQYF. CDR3 DNA sequence: TGTGCCAGCAGTTACCGCTCGATGGGACAGTCCTACGAGCAGTACTTC.

This clonotype showed up just a few times. The chain is built from TRBV5-1 and TRBJ2-2; D is uncertain. From germline, CDR1 is SGHRS and CDR2 YFSETQ. This CDR3 is built from 14 residues. Deletions cut 5 bases from V and 4 bases from J, with 12 bases between. The CDR3 sequence is CASSYVDGTGELFF. The CDR3 DNA is TGCGCCAGCAGTTATGTGGACGGCACCGGGGAGCTGTTTTTT.

The chain joins TRBV9 to TRBJ1-1, with D uncertain. CDR3 length: 15 amino acids. Germline assignment: CDR1 SGDLS and CDR2 YYNGEE. Trimming took 0 bases from V and 3 from J, leaving 12 bases between them. The CDR3 region has the DNA TGTGCCAGCAGCGTAGGGCTGGTGGAGTACACTGAAGCTTTCTTT. Translation gives CASSVGLVEYTEAFF. The full variable domain, completed using reference TRBV9 and TRBJ1-1, is DSGVTQTPKHLITATGQRVTLRCSPRSGDLSVYWYQQSLDQGLQFLIQYYNGEERAKGNILERFSAQQFPDLHSELNLSSLELGDSALYFCASSVGLVEYTEAFFGQGTRLTVV.

J is TRBJ2-5 and V is TRBV28, with TRBD1 matching over 8 bases. Germline V gives CDR1 MDHEN, CDR2 SYDVKM. The junction had 7 bases not matched to a gene; V was cut back by 5 bases and J by 5 bases. This CDR3 comprises 14 residues. Here the CDR3 reads CASSPDRVVETQYF. CDR3 DNA: TGTGCCAGCAGTCCGGACAGGGTTGTGGAGACCCAGTACTTC.

The chain carries TRBV19 and TRBJ1-1; TRBD1 agrees at 8 bases. J lost 5 bases, V lost 5 bases, and 7 bases had no gene match. The CDR3 extends over 14 amino acids. Germline CDR1 reads LNHDA; CDR2 reads SQIVND (reference sequence). The CDR3 region is CASSPTGGRTEAFF. The CDR3 nucleotides are TGTGCCAGTAGTCCCACAGGGGGAAGAACTGAAGCTTTCTTT.

This sequence joins TRBV7-6 and TRBJ2-3, with 12 nucleotides matching TRBD2. The CDR3 contains 16 residues. Losses at the gene ends were 4 bases for V and 2 bases for J; bases not matched to a gene: 4. The germline V gene encodes CDR1 SGHVS and CDR2 FNYEAQ. The CDR3 DNA sequence: TGTGCCAGCAGCTCCCGGACTAGCGGGGTCACAGATACGCAGTATTTT. It codes for CASSSRTSGVTDTQYF.

This clonotype has only a few counts. The chain is built from TRBV7-9 and TRBJ2-7; 8 bases agree with TRBD1. In germline, CDR1 is SEHNR, CDR2 FQNEAQ (reference sequence). This CDR3 has 13 residues. V gave up 6 bases and J gave up 3 bases; unmatched junction bases: 4. The CDR3 DNA reads TGTGCCAGCAGGTCCGGGACAGGCTACGAGCAGTACTTC. This sequence encodes CASRSGTGYEQYF.

This rearrangement joins TRBV25-1 to TRBJ2-7; 7 bases are shared with TRBD2. The V gene end was trimmed by 6 bases and the J gene end by 2 bases; junction bases not matched to a gene: 10. Germline V gives CDR1 MGHDK, CDR2 SYGVNS. The CDR3 extends over 15 amino acids. The CDR3 DNA reads TGTGCCAGCAGATCTTCAGCGGGGCCACCCTACGAGCAGTACTTC. Translated, it gives CASRSSAGPPYEQYF.

The chain couples TRBV7-9 to TRBJ2-3; 8 bases line up with TRBD2. This CDR3 contains 14 residues. CDR1 and CDR2 (germline): SEHNR, FQNEAQ (reference sequence). The ends lost 5 bases at V and 2 bases at J; junction bases unmatched: 3. CDR3 loop: CASSQGLDTDTQYF. CDR3 coding DNA: TGTGCCAGCAGCCAGGGACTAGACACAGATACGCAGTATTTT.

V is TRBV6-1 and J is TRBJ1-5, with D unresolved. CDR3 size: 14 residues. The V gene's germline CDR1 is MNHNS and CDR2 SASEGT. Trimming cost V 6 bases and J 3 bases, with 12 bases left between them. CDR3 protein: CASSPRGDNQPQHF. For the CDR3, the DNA is TGTGCCAGCAGCCCTCGGGGTGACAATCAGCCCCAGCATTTT.

The CDR3 sequence is CASSQERAGQETQYF. The CDR3 nucleotides are TGTGCCAGCAGCCAAGAGAGGGCAGGCCAAGAGACCCAGTACTTC. The chain employs TRBV12-3 or TRBV12-4 and TRBJ2-5, with D possibly TRBD2 on 5 matching bases. Trimming cost V 6 bases and J 1 base, with 15 bases left between them. This CDR3 contains 15 residues.

V is TRBV5-4 and J is TRBJ2-6; weak D call: TRBD1 (6 bases). V lost 4 bases, J lost 0 bases, and 23 bases lay in between. Germline loops: CDR1 SGHNT, CDR2 YYREEE (reference sequence). This CDR3 comprises 20 residues. CDR3 coding DNA: TGTGCCAGCAGCCCCTTTGTGGGGGCGCTCCCACCCTCTGGGGCCAACGTCCTGACTTTC. Its translation is CASSPFVGALPPSGANVLTF.

V usage is TRBV19 and J usage is TRBJ1-2, with a possible D match to TRBD1 (5 bases). The V end was cut by 5 bases, the J end by 8 bases, with 12 bases between. CDR1 is LNHDA and CDR2 is SQIVND in the germline V gene (reference sequence). CDR3 length: 12 amino acids. CDR3 nucleotide sequence: TGTGCCAGTAGTTCCTTGGGGCGCGGCTACACCTTC. It encodes CASSSLGRGYTF.